The 30 T cell receptor beta chains below all came from one sample that was sequenced in a study of breast tumors, draining lymph nodes, adjacent tissues. TCRdb called the multiplex PCR reads again in MiXCR, with one record for every CDR3 protein. The repertoire holds nearly 200,000 distinct CDR3 sequences, with approximately 33% as singletons. Axillary draining lymph nodes of breast cancer patients supplied the node samples. The sequencing sample was made of axillary lymph node tissue. The receptors originated from a female donor with breast cancer. Some clones in this sample may be carry-over from other donors' samples.

The table lists this clonotype with many counts. This sequence joins TRBV2 and TRBJ2-2, with 9 bases identical to TRBD1. This CDR3 has 15 amino acids. Germline CDR1 is SNHLY and CDR2 is FYNNEI. V shed 7 bases and J 5 bases; nucleotides not matched to a gene: 8. The CDR3 loop is CASTLDRGRTGELFF. The CDR3 DNA sequence: TGTGCCAGCACCCTGGACAGGGGACGGACCGGGGAGCTGTTTTTT.

This clonotype was found many times. V usage is TRBV9 and J usage is TRBJ2-7; tentatively, D is TRBD1 (5 bases). Trimming left V 4 bases short and J 2 bases short, with 16 bases between. CDR3 length equals 15 residues. Germline CDR1 and CDR2: SGDLS and YYNGEE. CDR3 bases: TGTGCCAGCAGCCCAGACCTACAGGCAACCTACGAGCAGTACTTC. As protein: CASSPDLQATYEQYF.

This clonotype was observed at least ten times. The CDR3 loop reads CASSVGTGGLGEQYF. Here the CDR3 DNA reads TGTGCCAGCAGCGTAGGGACAGGGGGCTTGGGGGAGCAGTACTTC. The gene calls are TRBV9 and TRBJ2-7; TRBD1 agrees at 11 bases. The V gene end was trimmed by 0 bases and the J gene end by 7 bases; junction bases not matched to a gene: 6. Germline values: CDR1 SGDLS, CDR2 YYNGEE. The CDR3 is 15 residues long.

This clonotype was seen repeatedly, ten times or more. The DNA of the CDR3 is TGTGCCAGTAGTATCGACGGCGGACAAAGCTCCTATAATTCACCCCTCCACTTT. As protein: CASSIDGGQSSYNSPLHF. This chain connects TRBV19 to TRBJ1-6, with TRBD1 as a possible D gene (5 bases). Trimming pared 3 bases from V and 0 bases from J, leaving 15 bases between. This CDR3 has 18 amino acids. Germline V gene lookup returns CDR1 LNHDA and CDR2 SQIVND (reference sequence).

Details on this clonotype: The junction differs from germline at one of its ends, possibly a read error. Written as DNA, the CDR3 is TGCGCCAGCAGCTTGGTCGGGACCTCTGGGGCCAACGTCCTGACTTTC. The encoded protein is CASSLVGTSGANVLTF. The chain links TRBV5-4 to TRBJ2-6; D is perhaps TRBD1 or TRBD2 (5 bases each). CDR1 and CDR2 from the germline V gene are SGHNT and YYREEE (reference sequence). The CDR3 covers 16 residues. The full variable domain, with the rest looked up from reference TRBV5-4 and TRBJ2-6, is ETGVTQSPTHLIKTRGQQVTLRCSSQSGHNTVSWYQQALGQGPQFIFQYYREEENGRGNFPPRFSGLQFPNYSSELNVNALELDDSALYLCASSLVGTSGANVLTFGAGSRLTVL.

In its sample, this clonotype was seen many times. The junction departs from the called germline gene at one end, perhaps through a read error. This chain connects TRBV2 to TRBJ2-2, with 12 nucleotides matching TRBD1. There are 15 residues in the CDR3. Germline CDR1 is SNHLY and CDR2 is FYNNEI. The CDR3 loop reads CASRGQGAKTGELFF. CDR3 nucleotide sequence: TGTGCCAGCAGGGGACAGGGGGCGAAAACCGGGGAGCTGTTTTTT.

Only a few counts were recorded for this clonotype. A read error is possible here, since a much larger clone lies one base away. The chain is built from TRBV20-1 and TRBJ2-5; no firm D call. Trimming stripped 2 bases from V and 7 bases from J, with 17 bases between. This CDR3 has 14 residues. The germline gives CDR1 DFQATT, CDR2 SNEGSKA (reference sequence). The CDR3 coding sequence is TGCAGTGCTAGATGGCGGCTCCTCCCAGCGACCCAGTACTTC. Protein sequence: CSARWRLLPATQYF.

This clonotype was observed at least ten times. DNA for the CDR3: TGTGCCAGCTCACCAGGGCTTCTGGACGAGCAGTACTTC. Amino acid sequence: CASSPGLLDEQYF. The V call is TRBV18, the J call TRBJ2-7; D is uncertain. The CDR3 totals 13 residues. V dropped 2 bases and J dropped 5 bases, with 10 bases sitting between them. CDR1 is KGHSH and CDR2 is LQKENI in the germline V gene.

Regarding this clonotype: It may be a read error: a sequence one base away is much more abundant. The V and J genes are TRBV7-8 and TRBJ2-7; 7 bases agree with TRBD2. Germline CDR1 reads SGHVS; CDR2 reads FQNEAQ. This CDR3 is built from 15 residues. The CDR3 nucleotides read TGTGCCAGCATGAATGGGGGGGGGTACGGAGGGAAGCAGCACTTC. Protein sequence: CASMNGGGYGGKQHF.

Ten or more counts support this clonotype. The rearrangement links TRBV3-1 to TRBJ2-7, with a tentative D call TRBD1 (5 bases). The ends were cut back, 4 bases at V and 6 bases at J, with 13 bases in the middle. Germline V gene lookup returns CDR1 LGHDT and CDR2 YNNKEL (reference sequence). The CDR3 runs to 13 residues. CDR3 DNA sequence: TGTGCCAGCAGCCGGACCAGGGTGGCCGAGCAGTACTTC. Its translation is CASSRTRVAEQYF.

This rearrangement joins TRBV20-1 to TRBJ1-4; TRBD1 is a possible D gene (5 bases). V lost 6 bases and J lost 8, with 22 bases in between. CDR3 length: 15 amino acids. Germline lookup yields CDR1 DFQATT and CDR2 SNEGSKA (reference sequence). CDR3 sequence: CSAPRTSGGTEKLFF. Written as DNA, the CDR3 is TGCAGTGCCCCCAGGACTAGCGGGGGGACGGAAAAACTGTTTTTT.

There are many counts of this clonotype. It may be a read error: a sequence one base away is much more abundant. This chain links TRBV6-6 with TRBJ1-5, with D possibly being TRBD1 (6 bases). V was trimmed by 5 bases and J by 2 bases, leaving 13 bases between them. CDR1 is MNHNY, CDR2 SVGAGI, per germline (reference sequence). This CDR3 comprises 15 residues. The CDR3 region is CASSPPRGGNQPQHF. The CDR3 DNA reads TGTGCCAGCAGTCCACCCAGGGGAGGCAATCAGCCCCAGCATTTT.

This clonotype was seen at least ten times. CDR3 protein: CASSNKQGSYNEQFF. In DNA, the CDR3 is TGTGCCAGCAGTAACAAACAGGGATCCTACAATGAGCAGTTCTTC. V gene TRBV28 combines with J gene TRBJ2-1; tentative D call: TRBD1 (6 bases). V was trimmed by 5 bases and J by 1 base, leaving 12 bases between them. The germline V gene has CDR1 MDHEN and CDR2 SYDVKM. This CDR3 has 15 residues.

The sample holds one count of this clonotype. This CDR3 is missing its conserved last phenylalanine or tryptophan, likely due to a read error. Because the CDR3's place on the DNA is in doubt, the DNA is left out and the CDR3 is given as listed by TCRdb. The rearrangement links TRBV5-1 to TRBJ2-1. With termini counted, the CDR3 has 13 amino acids. Per the germline V gene, CDR1 is SGHRS and CDR2 is YFSETQ. This CDR3 reads CASSLAGYNEQTL.

This clonotype was detected a few times. V is TRBV30 and J is TRBJ1-3, with 10 bases lining up with TRBD1. V gave up 3 bases and J gave up 0 bases; unmatched junction bases: 8. The CDR3 contains 17 residues. Germline V gives CDR1 GTSNPN, CDR2 SVGIG (reference sequence). This CDR3 is CAWRRMDRGDSGNTIYF. The DNA for the CDR3 is TGTGCCTGGAGAAGAATGGACAGGGGGGACTCTGGAAACACCATATATTTT.

Regarding this clonotype: A much larger clone is a single base away; this may be a read error. The V and J genes are TRBV6-6 and TRBJ2-3; TRBD2 agrees at 9 bases. The CDR3 runs 15 residues. Germline CDR1 is MNHNY and CDR2 is SVGAGI (reference sequence). With 8 bases clipped from V and 2 bases from J, the junction kept 8 bases outside the gene matches. Here the CDR3 reads CASVQAGGYTDTQYF. In nucleotides, the CDR3 is TGTGCCAGCGTCCAGGCGGGAGGGTACACAGATACGCAGTATTTT.

This clonotype has a count of ten or more. The chain combines TRBV5-6 with TRBJ2-3; tentatively, D is TRBD2 (6 bases). The CDR3 length is 16 residues. Germline V gene lookup returns CDR1 SGHDT and CDR2 YYEEEE. V lost 4 bases and J lost 2, with 17 bases in between. CDR3 sequence (DNA): TGTGCCAGCAGCCCCCCATGGGACTTGGACACAGATACGCAGTATTTT. This translates into CASSPPWDLDTDTQYF.

In this sample, this clonotype turned up many times. The V call is TRBV7-3, the J call TRBJ1-1, with a tentative D call TRBD1 (5 bases). The CDR3 spans 13 residues. The germline V and J ends were trimmed by 6 bases and 8 bases, with 16 bases remaining between them. The germline gives CDR1 SGHTA, CDR2 FQGTGA. CDR3 region: CASRSADKKEAFF. CDR3 nucleotide sequence: TGTGCCAGCAGATCGGCGGACAAGAAAGAAGCTTTCTTT. Looking up the rest from reference TRBV7-3 and TRBJ1-1 gives the full variable domain: GAGVSQTPSNKVTEKGKYVELRCDPISGHTALYWYRQSLGQGPEFLIYFQGTGAADDSGLPNDRFFAVRPEGSVSTLKIQRTERGDSAVYLCASRSADKKEAFFGQGTRLTVV.

The J gene is TRBJ2-7, the V gene TRBV6-5; 12 nucleotides agree with TRBD1. The CDR3 spans 15 residues. Trimming cost V 6 bases and J 3 bases; bases outside gene matches: 6. Germline assignment: CDR1 MNHEY and CDR2 SVGAGI. CDR3 sequence (DNA): TGTGCCAGCAGCCCCCGGGACAGGGGGCGCTACGAGCAGTACTTC. This encodes CASSPRDRGRYEQYF.

On this clonotype itself: Being one base from a much bigger clone, this may be a read error. This chain joins TRBV7-9 and TRBJ1-2; D gene uncertain. The CDR3 is made up of 15 amino acids. CDR1 and CDR2 from the germline V gene are SEHNR and FQNEAQ (reference sequence). DNA of the CDR3: TGTGCCAACAGCGCTAAGGGCCGCGGAGCGGATGGCTACCCCTTC. This sequence encodes CANSAKGRGADGYPF.

A note on this clonotype: This CDR3 fails to terminate in the conserved phenylalanine or tryptophan, so it likely reflects a read error. The chain carries TRBV19 and TRBJ1-5; 7 nucleotides agree with TRBD1. This CDR3 region has 14 residues. The germline V gene has CDR1 LNHDA and CDR2 SQIVND (reference sequence). This CDR3 is CAGSTGQNNQPQHS. DNA of the CDR3: TGTGCCGGTAGTACGGGACAGAACAATCAGCCCCAGCATTCT.

This clonotype was counted many times. The chain is built from TRBV12-3 or TRBV12-4 and TRBJ2-1; tentatively, D is TRBD2 (5 bases). The CDR3 is 13 residues long. Trimming cost V 1 base and J 6 bases, with 7 bases left between them. The CDR3 here is CASSLGTSNEQFF. The CDR3 nucleotides are TGTGCCAGCAGTTTAGGGACTTCCAATGAGCAGTTCTTC.

The chain carries TRBV7-4 and TRBJ1-2; 8 bases map to TRBD1. The length of the CDR3 is 15 residues. CDR1 SGHVT and CDR2 SQSDAQ come from the germline V gene. The junction had 7 bases not matched to a gene; V was cut back by 4 bases and J by 3 bases. The CDR3 protein is CASSSPGTGHYGYTF. DNA of the CDR3: TGTGCCAGCAGCTCCCCAGGGACAGGCCACTATGGCTACACCTTC.

With respect to this clonotype: Just one base apart from a much larger clone, this may be a read error. This chain connects TRBV20-1 to TRBJ2-7; D is unclear. Germline V gene lookup returns CDR1 DFQATT and CDR2 SNEGSKA (reference sequence). The CDR3 is made up of 12 amino acids. The CDR3 region has the DNA TGCAGTGCTATGCAAGACTCCCACGAGCAGTACTTC. It translates to CSAMQDSHEQYF.

This clonotype was recorded many times. The V call is TRBV6-6, the J call TRBJ1-2; 10 nucleotides agree with TRBD1. The CDR3 contains 15 residues. CDR1 is MNHNY and CDR2 is SVGAGI in the germline V gene (reference sequence). V was pared by 7 bases and J by 1 base, with 6 bases of the junction left unmatched. CDR3 DNA: TGTGCCAGCACTCTCAGGGACAGGGGTAACTATGGCTACACCTTC. This translates into CASTLRDRGNYGYTF.

The J gene is TRBJ1-2, the V gene TRBV28; a weak D match, TRBD1 (6 bases). Trimming stripped 6 bases from V and 2 bases from J, with 16 bases between. The germline V gene has CDR1 MDHEN and CDR2 SYDVKM. CDR3 length equals 15 residues. The CDR3 spells CASSLGGGGNYGYTF. The CDR3 DNA is TGTGCCAGCAGCTTAGGGGGAGGGGGGAACTATGGCTACACCTTC.

For this clonotype: A read error is possible here, since a much larger clone lies one base away. The chain uses TRBV18 and TRBJ1-2, with TRBD1 as a possible D gene (5 bases). The CDR3 contains 15 residues. V was clipped by 0 bases and J by 5 bases, with 13 bases between them. Germline V gene sequence: CDR1 KGHSH, CDR2 LQKENI. CDR3 sequence reads: CASSPPGDGGYGYTF. DNA for the CDR3: TGTGCCAGCTCACCACCGGGGGACGGTGGATATGGCTACACCTTC. Full variable domain (outside the CDR3, taken from reference TRBV18 and TRBJ1-2): NAGVMQNPRHLVRRRGQEARLRCSPMKGHSHVYWYRQLPEEGLKFMVYLQKENIIDESGMPKERFSAEFPKEGPSILRIQQVVRGDSAAYFCASSPPGDGGYGYTFGSGTRLTVV.

Ten or more counts support this clonotype. The chain has TRBV20-1 and TRBJ1-5; TRBD1 might be the D (5 bases). This CDR3 has 15 residues. V lost 3 bases, J lost 2 bases, and 14 bases lay in between. From germline, CDR1 is DFQATT and CDR2 SNEGSKA (reference sequence). CDR3 in amino acids: CSASGGPGGNQPQHF. In nucleotides, the CDR3 is TGCAGTGCTAGTGGGGGACCCGGGGGCAATCAGCCCCAGCATTTT.

In its sample, this clonotype was seen many times. The CDR3 spells CASSLLHGDTQYF. In DNA, the CDR3 is TGTGCCAGCAGCCTACTGCACGGGGATACGCAGTATTTT. This sequence joins TRBV11-2 and TRBJ2-3; no firm D call. Germline V gene lookup returns CDR1 SGHAT and CDR2 FQNNGV. The CDR3 spans 13 residues. The V end was cut by 5 bases, the J end by 6 bases, with 12 bases between. The full variable domain, completed using reference TRBV11-2 and TRBJ2-3, is EAGVAQSPRYKIIEKRQSVAFWCNPISGHATLYWYQQILGQGPKLLIQFQNNGVVDDSQLPKDRFSAERLKGVDSTLKIQPAKLEDSAVYLCASSLLHGDTQYFGPGTRLTVL.

The chain is built from TRBV5-1 and TRBJ1-6, with 12 bases aligning to TRBD1. CDR3 length equals 17 residues. V shed 0 bases and J 9 bases; nucleotides not matched to a gene: 7. The germline CDR1 and CDR2 sequences are SGHRS and YFSETQ. CDR3 sequence (DNA): TGCGCCAGCAGCTTGGAAGGGGGACAGGGGGCGCTTTCACCCCTCCACTTT. Its translation is CASSLEGGQGALSPLHF.